These 2 T cell receptor beta chains originate from one sample sequenced in a study of Ad26.COV2.S vaccination and SARS-CoV-2 variants. Treatment described: about 20 received Ad26.COV2.S at low or high dose, single or two shots; about five received placebo; per-sample allocation not given. Vaccine and placebo recipients were sampled on day 63 after the first injection. TCRdb's copy holds only in-frame clones and misses some; the assay was immunoSEQ multiplex PCR. The repertoire has around 250,000 clones, around 87% of them found once; the top ten carry about 3.1%. Sequencing was performed on peripheral blood, taken in a trial of Ad26.COV2.S vaccine versus placebo. The receptors were gathered from a person aged 18-60 years who received the Ad26.COV2.S COVID-19 vaccine or a placebo.

The V call is TRBV29-1, the J call TRBJ1-1; TRBD1 matches at 8 bases. Germline CDR1 SQVTM, CDR2 ANQGSEA. CDR3 size: 17 residues. The V segment lost 3 bases and the J segment 1 base; nucleotides outside the gene matches: 13. CDR3 in amino acids: CSVDGGAGQAQNTEAFF. Written as DNA, the CDR3 is TGCAGCGTTGACGGGGGGGCGGGACAGGCACAGAACACTGAAGCTTTCTTT.

J is TRBJ1-4 and V is TRBV18; a weak D match, TRBD1 (6 bases). CDR1 and CDR2 (germline): KGHSH, LQKENI. V gave up 3 bases and J gave up 0 bases, with 11 bases separating them. This CDR3 region has 16 residues. This chain's CDR3 is CASSPQGRTTNEKLFF. CDR3 DNA sequence: TGTGCCAGCTCACCCCAGGGGAGGACAACTAATGAAAAACTGTTTTTT.